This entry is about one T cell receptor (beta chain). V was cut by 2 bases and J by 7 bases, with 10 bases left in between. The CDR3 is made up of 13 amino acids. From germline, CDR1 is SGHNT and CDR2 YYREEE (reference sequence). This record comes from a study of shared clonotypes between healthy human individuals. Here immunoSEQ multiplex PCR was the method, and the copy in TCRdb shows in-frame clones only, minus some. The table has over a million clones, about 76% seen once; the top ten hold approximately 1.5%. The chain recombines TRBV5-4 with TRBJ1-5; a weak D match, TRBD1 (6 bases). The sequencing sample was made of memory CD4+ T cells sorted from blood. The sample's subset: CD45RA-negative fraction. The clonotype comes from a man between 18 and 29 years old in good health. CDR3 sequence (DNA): TGTGCCAGCAGCTTCGAGACAGGCCAGCCCCAGCATTTT. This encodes CASSFETGQPQHF.